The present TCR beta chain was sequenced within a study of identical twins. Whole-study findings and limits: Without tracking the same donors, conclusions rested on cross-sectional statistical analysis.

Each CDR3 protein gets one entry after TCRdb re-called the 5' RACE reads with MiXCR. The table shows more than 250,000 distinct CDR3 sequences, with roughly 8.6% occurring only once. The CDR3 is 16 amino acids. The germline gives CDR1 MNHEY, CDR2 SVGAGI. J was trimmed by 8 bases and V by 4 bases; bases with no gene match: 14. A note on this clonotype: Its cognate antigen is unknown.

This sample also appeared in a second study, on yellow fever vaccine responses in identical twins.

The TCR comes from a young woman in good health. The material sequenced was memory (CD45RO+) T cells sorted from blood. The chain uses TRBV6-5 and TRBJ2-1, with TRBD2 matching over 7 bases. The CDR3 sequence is CASSLIPGAGDHEQFF. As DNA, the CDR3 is TGTGCCAGCAGTTTGATCCCTGGGGCGGGAGACCATGAGCAGTTCTTC.